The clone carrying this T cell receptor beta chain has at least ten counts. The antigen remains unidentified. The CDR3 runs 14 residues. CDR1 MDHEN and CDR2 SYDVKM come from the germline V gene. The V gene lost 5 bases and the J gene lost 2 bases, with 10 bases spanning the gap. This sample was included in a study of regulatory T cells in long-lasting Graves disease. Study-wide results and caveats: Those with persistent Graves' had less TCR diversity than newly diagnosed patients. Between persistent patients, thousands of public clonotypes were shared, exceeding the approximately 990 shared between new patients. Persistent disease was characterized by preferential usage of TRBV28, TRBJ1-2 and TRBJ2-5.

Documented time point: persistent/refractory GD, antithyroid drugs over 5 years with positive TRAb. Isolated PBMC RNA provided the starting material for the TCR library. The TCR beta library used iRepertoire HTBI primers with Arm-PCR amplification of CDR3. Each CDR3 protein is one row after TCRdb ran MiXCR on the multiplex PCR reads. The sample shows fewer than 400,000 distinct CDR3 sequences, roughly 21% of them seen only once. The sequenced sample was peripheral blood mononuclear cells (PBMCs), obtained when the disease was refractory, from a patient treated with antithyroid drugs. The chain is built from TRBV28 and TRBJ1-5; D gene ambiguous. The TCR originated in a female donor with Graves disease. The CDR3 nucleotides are TGTGCCAGCAGTCTGAATCGGGGCAATCAGCCCCAGCATTTT. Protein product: CASSLNRGNQPQHF.